The 9 T cell receptor beta chains presented below share a single source sample, sequenced in a study of blood T cell repertoires in COVID-19. The protocol was immunoSEQ multiplex PCR, while the TCRdb copy is restricted to in-frame clones and leaves out a portion. The sample holds some 250,000 clones, around 84% seen once. The sample consisted of peripheral blood. These receptor sequences come from a woman aged 55-70 years with COVID-19, enrolled during active disease.

This rearrangement joins TRBV9 to TRBJ2-2; D might be TRBD2 (5 bases). The CDR3 has 16 amino acids. Germline V gene lookup returns CDR1 SGDLS and CDR2 YYNGEE. With 2 bases removed from V and 5 bases from J, the gap between germline ends came to 16 bases. CDR3 amino acids: CASSVSGAPGTGELFF. DNA of the CDR3: TGTGCCAGCAGCGTGTCGGGCGCCCCGGGGACCGGGGAGCTGTTTTTT. The complete variable domain, with remaining parts taken from reference TRBV9 and TRBJ2-2, reads DSGVTQTPKHLITATGQRVTLRCSPRSGDLSVYWYQQSLDQGLQFLIQYYNGEERAKGNILERFSAQQFPDLHSELNLSSLELGDSALYFCASSVSGAPGTGELFFGEGSRLTVL.

The V and J genes are TRBV6-2 or TRBV6-3 and TRBJ1-5; D not certain. The ends were cut back, 1 base at V and 6 bases at J, with 10 bases in the middle. This CDR3 has 14 amino acids. The germline V gene has CDR1 MNHEY and CDR2 SVGEGT. The CDR3 protein is CASSYWQEGQPQHF. CDR3 DNA sequence: TGTGCCAGCAGTTACTGGCAGGAAGGTCAGCCCCAGCATTTT.

CDR3 sequence: CASSLLSLRGHQPQHF. The CDR3 coding sequence is TGTGCCAGCAGTTTATTATCCTTGAGGGGGCATCAGCCCCAGCATTTT. The chain recombines TRBV28 with TRBJ1-5, with TRBD1 matching over 7 bases. CDR1 and CDR2 (germline): MDHEN, SYDVKM. CDR3 length: 16 residues. V trimming: 1 base; J trimming: 5 bases; junction bases outside the gene matches: 8. Variable domain in full (rest from reference TRBV28 and TRBJ1-5): DVKVTQSSRYLVKRTGEKVFLECVQDMDHENMFWYRQDPGLGLRLIYFSYDVKMKEKGDIPEGYSVSREKKERFSLILESASTNQTSMYLCASSLLSLRGHQPQHFGDGTRLSIL.

The chain couples TRBV5-4 to TRBJ2-2; TRBD1 matches 8 bases. Trimming at V came to 4 bases and at J to 4 bases, leaving 6 bases not matched to a gene. Germline CDR1 is SGHNT and CDR2 is YYREEE (reference sequence). The CDR3 contains 15 residues. The CDR3 loop reads CASSPDRVTTGELFF. The CDR3 DNA reads TGTGCCAGCAGCCCGGACAGGGTGACCACCGGGGAGCTGTTTTTT.

The gene calls are TRBV10-1 and TRBJ2-1; the match to TRBD2 covers 11 bases. CDR1 and CDR2 from the germline V gene are WNHNN and SYGVQD (reference sequence). J lost 6 bases, V lost 6 bases, and 7 bases had no gene match. This CDR3 is 15 amino acids long. This chain's CDR3 is CASRFSGRATNEQFF. The CDR3 nucleotides are TGCGCCAGCAGGTTTAGCGGGAGGGCCACCAATGAGCAGTTCTTC.

The J gene is TRBJ2-1, the V gene TRBV7-3, with TRBD2 identical over 11 bases. CDR1 is SGHTA, CDR2 FQGTGA, per germline. The J segment lost 8 bases and the V segment lost 2 bases, leaving 11 bases of the junction unmatched. The CDR3 sequence is 17 residues long. CDR3 coding DNA: TGTGCCAGCAGCTTACGCGTAGCGGGAGGGCCTAAGGATGAGCAGTTCTTC. It codes for CASSLRVAGGPKDEQFF.

V is TRBV28 and J is TRBJ1-5, with D possibly matching TRBD1 (6 bases). Looked up from germline, CDR1 is MDHEN and CDR2 is SYDVKM. V gave up 6 bases and J gave up 3 bases, with 9 bases separating them. The CDR3 extends over 13 amino acids. The CDR3 nucleotides are TGTGCCAGCAGCCAGGGGCCCAATCAGCCCCAGCATTTT. Protein: CASSQGPNQPQHF.

The CDR3 loop is CASSFRTSGSPGETQYF. In nucleotides, the CDR3 is TGTGCCAGCAGCTTTAGGACTAGCGGGAGCCCGGGGGAGACCCAGTACTTC. The genes are TRBV7-8 and TRBJ2-5; 13 bases map to TRBD2. Germline values: CDR1 SGHVS, CDR2 FQNEAQ. The CDR3 is made up of 17 amino acids. The ends lost 3 bases at V and 5 bases at J; junction bases unmatched: 9. Drawing the rest from reference TRBV7-8 and TRBJ2-5, the complete variable domain is GAGVSQSPRYKVAKRGQDVALRCDPISGHVSLFWYQQALGQGPEFLTYFQNEAQLDKSGLPSDRFFAERPEGSVSTLKIQRTQQEDSAVYLCASSFRTSGSPGETQYFGPGTRLLVL.

The sample holds a few counts of this clone. The V gene is TRBV6-6, the J gene TRBJ1-2; D is perhaps TRBD1 (6 bases). Germline V gene sequence: CDR1 MNHNY, CDR2 SVGAGI (reference sequence). V was cut by 4 bases and J by 5 bases, with 17 bases left in between. This CDR3 is built from 15 residues. The CDR3: CASSFLDRDIYGYTF. In DNA, the CDR3 is TGTGCCAGCAGTTTCCTGGACAGAGACATATATGGCTACACCTTC.